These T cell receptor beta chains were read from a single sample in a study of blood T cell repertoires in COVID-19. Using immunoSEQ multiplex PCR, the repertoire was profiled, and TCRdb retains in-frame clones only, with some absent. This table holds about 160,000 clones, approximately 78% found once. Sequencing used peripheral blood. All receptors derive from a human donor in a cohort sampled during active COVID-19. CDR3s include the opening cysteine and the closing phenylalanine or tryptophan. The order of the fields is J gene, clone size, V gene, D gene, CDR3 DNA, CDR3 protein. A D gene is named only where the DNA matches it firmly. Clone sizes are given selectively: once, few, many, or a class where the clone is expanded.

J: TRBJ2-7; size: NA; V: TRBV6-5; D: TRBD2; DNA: TGTGCCAGCAGTTACTCTTCCAGCGGGAGATACGAGCAGTACTTC; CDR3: CASSYSSSGRYEQYF
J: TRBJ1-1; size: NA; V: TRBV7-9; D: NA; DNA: TGTGCCAGCAGCTTCGGTGACAAGGCTGAAGCTTTCTTT; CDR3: CASSFGDKAEAFF
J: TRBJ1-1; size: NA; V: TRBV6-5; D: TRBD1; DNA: TGTGCCAGCAGAGCTCCGACAGGGCTGAACACTGAAGCTTTCTTT; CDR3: CASRAPTGLNTEAFF
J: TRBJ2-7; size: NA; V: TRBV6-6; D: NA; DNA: TGTGCCAGTACTACGGGGAGGAACGAGCAGTACTTC; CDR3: CASTTGRNEQYF
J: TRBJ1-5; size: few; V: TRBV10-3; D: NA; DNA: TGTGCCATCAGTGAGTCTGCAGGGGAGGGCCAGCCCCAGCATTTT; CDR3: CAISESAGEGQPQHF
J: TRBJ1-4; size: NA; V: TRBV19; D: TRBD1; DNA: TGTGCCAGTAGTATTGTCGGACAGGGCTGGGAAAAACTGTTTTTT; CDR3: CASSIVGQGWEKLFF
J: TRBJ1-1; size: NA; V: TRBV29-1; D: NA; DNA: TGCAGCGTGGGGCACACTGAAGCTTTCTTT; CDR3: CSVGHTEAFF
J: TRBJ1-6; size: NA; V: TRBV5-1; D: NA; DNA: TGCGCCAGCAGCTTGCAGGGACTCGGAGATTCACCCCTCCACTTT; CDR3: CASSLQGLGDSPLHF
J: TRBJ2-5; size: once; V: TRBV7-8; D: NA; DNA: TGTGCCAGCAGCGCAGGCGGGACAGTGTACCAAGAGACCCAGTACTTC; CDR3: CASSAGGTVYQETQYF
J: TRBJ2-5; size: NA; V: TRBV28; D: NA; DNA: TGTGCCAGCCTTAGGGGGGGACTTCAAGAGACCCAGTACTTC; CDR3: CASLRGGLQETQYF
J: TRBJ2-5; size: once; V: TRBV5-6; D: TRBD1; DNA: TGTGCCAGCAGCTTGGGGACAGGGCAAGAGACCCAGTACTTC; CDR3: CASSLGTGQETQYF
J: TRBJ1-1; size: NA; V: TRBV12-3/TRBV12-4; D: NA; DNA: TGTGCCAGCAGAGCCTCGGGGTCCACTGAAGCTTTCTTT; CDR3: CASRASGSTEAFF
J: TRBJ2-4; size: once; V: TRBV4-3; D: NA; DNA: TGCGCCAGCAGCCAAGGACACTTCCCAGGCATTCAGTACTTC; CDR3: CASSQGHFPGIQYF
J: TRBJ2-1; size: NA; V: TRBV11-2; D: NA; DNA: TGTGCCAGCAGCCCGACAATGGTAGCGGAAGACAATGAGCAGTTCTTC; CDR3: CASSPTMVAEDNEQFF
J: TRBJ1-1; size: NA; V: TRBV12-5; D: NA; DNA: TGTGCTAGTGGTTTGCCACGGGGGGGCTGGACTGAAGCTTTCTTT; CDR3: CASGLPRGGWTEAFF
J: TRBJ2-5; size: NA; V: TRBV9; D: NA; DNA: TGTGCCAGCAGCGGTCGACAGCTCCAAGAGACCCAGTACTTC; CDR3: CASSGRQLQETQYF
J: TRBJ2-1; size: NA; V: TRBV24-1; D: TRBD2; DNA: TGTGCCACCAGTGATTTGCATAGCCCTGGACTAGCGGCATCGAGGAATGAGCAGTTCTTC; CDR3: CATSDLHSPGLAASRNEQFF
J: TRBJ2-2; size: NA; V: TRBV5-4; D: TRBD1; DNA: TGTGCCAGCAGCTTGACAGGGGGAAACAGGGAGCTGTTTTTT; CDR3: CASSLTGGNRELFF
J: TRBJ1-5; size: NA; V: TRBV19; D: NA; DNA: TGTGCCAGTAGTGATGGGAGGGATCAGCCCCAGCATTTT; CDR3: CASSDGRDQPQHF
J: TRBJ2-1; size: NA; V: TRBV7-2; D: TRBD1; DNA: TGTGCCAGCAGCTCGGGTGGGACAGGGAGAGGTGAGCAGTTCTTC; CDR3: CASSSGGTGRGEQFF
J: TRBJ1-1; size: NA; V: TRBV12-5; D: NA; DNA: TGTGCTAGTGGAGCAGGGGTAGCCACTGAAGCTTTCTTT; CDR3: CASGAGVATEAFF
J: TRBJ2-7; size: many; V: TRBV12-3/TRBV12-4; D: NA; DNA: TGTGCCAGCAAATTTTGGGAGGCGGGAGAGCAGTACTTC; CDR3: CASKFWEAGEQYF
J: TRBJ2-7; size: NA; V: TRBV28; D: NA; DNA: TGTGCCAGCAGTTTATTCAAGGGGGTTCACTACGAGCAGTACTTC; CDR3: CASSLFKGVHYEQYF
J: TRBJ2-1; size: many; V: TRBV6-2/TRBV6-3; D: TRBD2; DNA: TGTGCCAGCAGTTACTCGCCAGCGGGAGGGGTCTACAATGAGCAGTTCTTC; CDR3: CASSYSPAGGVYNEQFF
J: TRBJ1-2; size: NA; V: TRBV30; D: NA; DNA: TGTGCCTGGAGTATTGGGAGTGGCTACACCTTC; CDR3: CAWSIGSGYTF
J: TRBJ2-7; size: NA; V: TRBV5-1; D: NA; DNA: TGCGCCAGCAGCTTGGCTAGGAGCTCCTACGAGCAGTACTTC; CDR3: CASSLARSSYEQYF
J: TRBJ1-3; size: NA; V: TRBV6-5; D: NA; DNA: TGTGCCAGCAGTCCATCATCTGGAAACACCATATATTTT; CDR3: CASSPSSGNTIYF